The subject of this entry is one T cell receptor beta chain. Its antigen is not known. This sample was taken from a study of beta chain features in type 1 diabetes. General study findings and limits: Among patients, naive, central memory and Treg TCRB repertoires appeared more similar than among healthy donors.

Every bit of the isolated RNA underwent reverse transcription, so sequencing read expressed TCRB transcripts. Around 3.9 million reads on average were seen across naive, central memory and regulatory T cell samples. Data came from immunoSEQ multiplex PCR; TCRdb stores just in-frame clones and leaves some out. The table records 150,000 to 190,000 clones, around 10% of them present only once. Germline-derived CDR1 and CDR2 are SGHTA and FQGNSA. This CDR3 comprises 13 residues. Trimming took 5 bases from V and 3 from J, leaving 8 bases between them. V and J are TRBV7-2 and TRBJ1-5; D unclear. This sequence originates from a man between 18 and 29 years old in good health. The material sequenced was central memory CD4+ T cells from blood. The CDR3: CASSDGVNQPQHF. The CDR3 nucleotides are TGTGCCAGCAGCGACGGGGTCAATCAGCCCCAGCATTTT. The full variable domain, with the rest looked up from reference TRBV7-2 and TRBJ1-5, is GAGVSQSPSNKVTEKGKDVELRCDPISGHTALYWYRQSLGQGLEFLIYFQGNSAPDKSGLPSDRFSAERTGGSVSTLTIQRTQQEDSAVYLCASSDGVNQPQHFGDGTRLSIL.